The rows below give T cell receptor beta chains drawn from one sample of a study of CD8+ T cells in alopecia areata. Libraries were prepared by immunoSEQ multiplex PCR; TCRdb keeps only in-frame clonotypes and omits some of them. The sample records about 260,000 clones, about 60% being singletons. The sample in question was CD4+ T cells sorted from blood, obtained around week 53, from a patient treated with tofacitinib. Receptors were obtained from a human donor with alopecia areata. CDR3s include the opening cysteine and the closing phenylalanine or tryptophan. The D gene is left open where the match is weak.

>NA|TRBV5-6|TRBJ2-1
CASSSQNYNEQFF
>NA|TRBV7-8|TRBJ2-3
CASSLIRDPFSTQYF
>NA|TRBV6-5|TRBJ1-2
CASSYGGNGYTF
>NA|TRBV11-2|TRBJ1-4
CASSPDSEGIKLFF
>NA|TRBV7-9|TRBJ1-1
CASSLAGNTEAFF
>NA|TRBV29-1|TRBJ1-5
CSVVVGLGQPQHF
>NA|TRBV29-1|TRBJ1-1
CSVDHRVNTEAFF
>TRBD1|TRBV5-1|TRBJ1-2
CASSFYLDRGYGYTF
>TRBD1|TRBV7-2|TRBJ1-2
CASSRGGAVNYGYTF
>TRBD1|TRBV7-9|TRBJ1-2
CASETGRGPGYTF
>TRBD1|TRBV7-3|TRBJ2-3
CASSFTTGGRTDTQYF
>NA|TRBV5-1|TRBJ2-5
CASSLAAGKTQYF
>NA|TRBV27|TRBJ2-7
CASSPGQGRSYEQYF
>TRBD1|TRBV2|TRBJ2-7
CASRPRTGYDEQYF
>NA|TRBV6-1|TRBJ2-5
CASSDGRGRQETQYF
>NA|TRBV29-1|TRBJ1-1
CSVREFPRAFF
>TRBD1|TRBV6-6|TRBJ1-2
CASSPGDRSYTF
>NA|TRBV27|TRBJ1-5
CASSSWDSNQPQHF
>NA|TRBV19|TRBJ2-7
CASSWRVEGEQYF
>NA|TRBV4-2|TRBJ2-5
CASSETAGRMETQYF
>NA|TRBV2|TRBJ1-2
CASSEGGYGYTF
>NA|TRBV30|TRBJ1-1
CAWQGRMNTEAFF
>NA|TRBV5-1|TRBJ2-3
CASSLDFVPDTQYF
>NA|TRBV29-1|TRBJ1-2
CSVYFRTNYGYTF
>TRBD2|TRBV7-9|TRBJ2-3
CASSLLAGVTDTQYF
>NA|TRBV5-1|TRBJ2-5
CASSVGQLQETQYF
>NA|TRBV7-2|TRBJ1-2
CASSLVQNYGYTF
>TRBD1|TRBV29-1|TRBJ2-7
CSVWGQSTSYEQYF
>NA|TRBV2|TRBJ1-2
CASMASKVGYTF
>NA|TRBV7-2|TRBJ1-3
CASSPRRSGGNTIYF
>NA|TRBV11-1|TRBJ2-5
CASSMDIHQETQYF
>NA|TRBV5-6|TRBJ2-3
CASWMERGTDTQYF
>NA|TRBV4-1|TRBJ2-3
CASSPGDLGLTYRTDTQYF
>NA|TRBV15|TRBJ2-6
CATSRERGSGANVLTF
>TRBD1|TRBV25-1|TRBJ1-2
CASRETGRGYTF
>NA|TRBV29-1|TRBJ2-5
CSVIGLAETQYF
>TRBD1|TRBV29-1|TRBJ1-1
CSAGQGGTTEAFF
>NA|TRBV6-5|TRBJ1-2
CASRRRQGMGGYTF
>NA|TRBV5-4|TRBJ2-1
CASSQRESYNEQFF
>TRBD2|TRBV10-3|NA
CATRGLAGGRSSYEQYF
>TRBD1|TRBV25-1|TRBJ1-2
CASSLTLQGVGYTF